Below are 11 T cell receptor beta chains sequenced from a single sample in a study of Ad26.COV2.S vaccination and SARS-CoV-2 variants. Treatment denoted: over 15 received Ad26.COV2.S at low or high dose, single or two shots; roughly five received placebo; per-sample allocation not given. Specimens were obtained on day 63 following the first vaccine or placebo injection. TCRdb's copy holds only in-frame clones and misses some; the assay was immunoSEQ multiplex PCR. The table shows 410,000 or so clones, with over 80% occurring only once. Sample: peripheral blood, taken in a trial of Ad26.COV2.S vaccine versus placebo. The receptors derive from a person between 18 and 59 years old who received the Ad26.COV2.S COVID-19 vaccine or a placebo.

The chain joins TRBV18 to TRBJ2-7; TRBD2 matches 7 bases. V lost 3 bases, J lost 3 bases, and 8 bases stayed unmatched. The CDR3 totals 15 residues. Germline CDR1 KGHSH, CDR2 LQKENI. The CDR3 bases are TGTGCCAGCTCACCTACCAGCGGGGCTCGCTACGAGCAGTACTTC. Its protein product is CASSPTSGARYEQYF.

V usage is TRBV27 and J usage is TRBJ1-6, with D tentatively TRBD1 (6 bases). The CDR3 has 19 amino acids. V lost 5 bases and J lost 0, with 20 bases in between. Germline-derived CDR1 and CDR2 are MNHEY and SMNVEV (reference sequence). The chain's CDR3 is CASSPPPGGGASYNSPLHF. CDR3 nucleotides: TGTGCCAGCAGTCCACCGCCGGGGGGCGGGGCCTCCTATAATTCACCCCTCCACTTT.

This chain links TRBV7-9 with TRBJ1-2, with TRBD1 matching 8 bases. Losses at the gene ends were 8 bases for V and 4 bases for J; bases not matched to a gene: 18. Germline lookup yields CDR1 SEHNR and CDR2 FQNEAQ (reference sequence). The CDR3 is 17 amino acids. The CDR3 DNA sequence: TGTGCCAGCCGCCTCCCGGGACAGGAGAAGAGAAGCTATGGCTACACCTTC. Protein sequence: CASRLPGQEKRSYGYTF.

The rearrangement joins TRBV4-1 to TRBJ2-7; TRBD2 is a possible D gene (5 bases). The CDR3 sequence is 15 residues long. V was pared by 0 bases and J by 3 bases, with 12 bases between. Germline CDR1 MGHRA, CDR2 YSYEKL. The CDR3 DNA reads as TGCGCCAGCAGCCAAGAAACCGGGAATTTCTACGAGCAGTACTTC. Protein product: CASSQETGNFYEQYF.

The chain links TRBV7-2 to TRBJ1-2, with a weak D call TRBD1 (5 bases). Trimming stripped 3 bases from V and 7 bases from J, with 21 bases between. CDR1 SGHTA and CDR2 FQGNSA come from the germline V gene. This CDR3 is 16 amino acids long. The DNA of the CDR3 is TGTGCCAGCAGCTTTTACGAAGCTGTTGTTCAGGGTGGCTACACCTTC. It yields the protein CASSFYEAVVQGGYTF.

The chain is built from TRBV7-8 and TRBJ1-4; D may be TRBD1 (5 bases). V gave up 1 base and J gave up 5 bases, with 14 bases separating them. Germline values: CDR1 SGHVS, CDR2 FQNEAQ. The CDR3 is 16 amino acids. The CDR3 here is CASSLDLFQGNEKLFF. CDR3 nucleotides: TGTGCCAGCAGCTTAGATCTATTTCAGGGAAATGAAAAACTGTTTTTT.

This chain uses TRBV11-3 with TRBJ2-3, with D unresolved. The CDR3 loop spans 17 amino acids. V was trimmed by 5 bases and J by 2 bases, leaving 20 bases between them. Germline V lookup: CDR1 SGHNT, CDR2 YENEEA. The CDR3 spells CASSAGVGAGVTDTQYF. CDR3 coding DNA: TGTGCCAGCAGCGCAGGAGTAGGTGCCGGAGTCACAGATACGCAGTATTTT.

The chain carries TRBV3-1 (or the pseudogene TRBV3-2) and TRBJ2-3; 7 bases map to TRBD2. The CDR3 totals 18 residues. J gave up 0 bases and V 0 bases, and 9 bases lay outside the gene matches. Looked up from germline, CDR1 is LGHDT and CDR2 is YNNKEL (reference sequence). The CDR3 here is CASSQDVGGGPSTDTQYF. CDR3 DNA sequence: TGTGCCAGCAGCCAAGATGTAGGCGGGGGACCGAGCACAGATACGCAGTATTTT.

The chain carries TRBV5-8 and TRBJ2-7; D uncertain. This CDR3 has 15 residues. Germline CDR1 reads SGHTS; CDR2 reads YDEGEE. With 5 bases removed from V and 2 bases from J, the gap between germline ends came to 17 bases. CDR3 region: CASSTDFGAAYEQYF. CDR3 DNA: TGTGCCAGCAGTACCGATTTTGGAGCAGCCTACGAGCAGTACTTC.

The chain couples TRBV7-9 to TRBJ1-1; possibly TRBD1 for D (5 bases). This CDR3 comprises 12 residues. The germline V gene encodes CDR1 SEHNR and CDR2 FQNEAQ (reference sequence). With 1 base removed from V and 10 bases from J, the gap between germline ends came to 10 bases. CDR3 sequence reads: CASSLVPGRAFF. CDR3 bases: TGTGCCAGCAGCTTAGTACCGGGGCGAGCTTTCTTT. Using reference TRBV7-9 and TRBJ1-1 for the parts outside the CDR3, the full variable domain is DTGVSQNPRHKITKRGQNVTFRCDPISEHNRLYWYRQTLGQGPEFLTYFQNEAQLEKSRLLSDRFSAERPKGSFSTLEIQRTEQGDSAMYLCASSLVPGRAFFGQGTRLTVV.

This clone was picked up a small number of times. The sample holds other DNA sequences that translate to the same CDR3. V and J are TRBV18 and TRBJ2-7, with 7 bases lining up with TRBD2. The CDR3 length is 16 residues. With 3 bases clipped from V and 4 bases from J, the junction kept 12 bases outside the gene matches. The germline V gene encodes CDR1 KGHSH and CDR2 LQKENI. CDR3 residues: CASSPQEGTGGYEQYF. The CDR3, as DNA: TGTGCCAGCTCACCCCAGGAGGGGACCGGGGGGTACGAGCAGTACTTC. The complete variable domain, with remaining parts taken from reference TRBV18 and TRBJ2-7, reads NAGVMQNPRHLVRRRGQEARLRCSPMKGHSHVYWYRQLPEEGLKFMVYLQKENIIDESGMPKERFSAEFPKEGPSILRIQQVVRGDSAAYFCASSPQEGTGGYEQYFGPGTRLTVT.